Listed below are T cell receptor beta chains from one sample, sequenced in a study of post-analysis software for immune sequencing data. TCRdb ran MiXCR on the PCR reads and lists one entry per CDR3 protein. The data show about 820,000 distinct CDR3 sequences, around 50% seen once. Sequenced input: blood. These receptors all stem from a girl aged 5-17 years with multiple sclerosis. The CDR3 runs from the conserved cysteine through the conserved F or W. The D gene is left open where the match is weak. Clone size is stated in some rows and not others, as once, few, many or a class when expanded.

D gene	V gene	clone size	J gene	CDR3 DNA	CDR3 protein
NA	TRBV12-3/TRBV12-4	NA	TRBJ2-4	TGTGCCAGCAGTTCCGGAGGGGCAGCAATGGTCAAAAACATTCAGTACTTC	CASSSGGAAMVKNIQYF
NA	TRBV3-1	once	TRBJ1-1	TGTGCCAGCAGCCAAGAGAGGAGGGTCGGCACTGAAGCTTTCTTT	CASSQERRVGTEAFF
TRBD1	TRBV9	NA	TRBJ2-5	TGTGCCAGCAGCCCCGGGACAGGGTGGACCCAGTACTTC	CASSPGTGWTQYF
NA	TRBV9	NA	TRBJ2-2	TGTGTCAGCAGCGTAGAGGGCGGCACCGGGGAGCTGTTTTTT	CVSSVEGGTGELFF
TRBD2	TRBV12-3/TRBV12-4	NA	TRBJ2-3	TGTGCCAGCAGAATTACTAGCGGGGACCTTACAGATGCGCAGTATTTT	CASRITSGDLTDAQYF
NA	TRBV15	NA	TRBJ2-7	TGTGCCACCAGCAGGTCGGGAGACGAGGGTTACGAGCAGTACTTC	CATSRSGDEGYEQYF
NA	TRBV4-1	few	TRBJ2-7	TGCGCCAGCAGCCAACCGGGGACTTCGATACCCTACGAGCAGTACTTC	CASSQPGTSIPYEQYF
NA	TRBV20-1	NA	TRBJ1-2	TGCAGTGCTAGACAGGGGATAAACTATGGCTACACCTTC	CSARQGINYGYTF
TRBD2	TRBV20-1	NA	TRBJ2-5	TGCAGTGCTAGAGATCGGAGCGGGAGGGCCGGGGGTGAGCAGTACTTC	CSARDRSGRAGGEQYF
NA	TRBV12-3/TRBV12-4	NA	TRBJ2-5	TGTGCCAGCAGTCCCTCGGGCGGGCCCTGGGAGCAGTACTTC	CASSPSGGPWEQYF
NA	TRBV5-1	NA	TRBJ2-7	TGCGCCAGCAGCCGGGGGGCAATTACCTACGAGCAGTACTTC	CASSRGAITYEQYF
NA	TRBV10-3	few	TRBJ1-6	TGTGCCATCAGTGAGTCGCGGGCTAATTCACCCCTCCACTTT	CAISESRANSPLHF
TRBD1	TRBV7-8	NA	TRBJ1-4	TGTGCCAGCAGCCCTTACCGGGACAGAAATGAAAAACTGTTTTTT	CASSPYRDRNEKLFF
TRBD1	TRBV4-2	NA	TRBJ1-2	TGTGCCAGCAGCCAAGATCAGGGGGCGCCGAGCTATGGCTACACCTTC	CASSQDQGAPSYGYTF
TRBD2	TRBV5-1	once	TRBJ2-2	TGCGCCAGCAATGGGGGAGCTAGCGGGAGTTCGGAGCTGTTTTTT	CASNGGASGSSELFF
TRBD2	TRBV7-6	NA	TRBJ2-1	TGTGCCAGCAGCCCGGAACTAGCGGGAGGTCCCCCTGAGCAGTTCTTC	CASSPELAGGPPEQFF
NA	TRBV6-4	few	TRBJ2-3	TGTGCCAGCAGCGCCCTGGGACGGGGCACAGATACGCAGTATTTT	CASSALGRGTDTQYF
TRBD1	TRBV5-1	few	TRBJ2-1	TGCGCCAGCAGCCTCCGAGCCCCTGACAGGGTAACCCACAATGAGCAGTTCTTC	CASSLRAPDRVTHNEQFF
TRBD1	TRBV7-3	once	TRBJ2-1	TGTGCCAGCAGTCTCGGGGACAGCCTTCGGTATGAGCAGTTCTTC	CASSLGDSLRYEQFF
TRBD2	TRBV2	once	TRBJ2-1	TGTGCCAGCAGGGGAGCTAGCGGGAGATCCTACAATGAGCAGTTCTTC	CASRGASGRSYNEQFF
NA	TRBV10-1	few	TRBJ2-1	TGCGCCAGCAGTGATCGGGGTGAGCAGTTCTTC	CASSDRGEQFF
TRBD2	TRBV20-1	few	TRBJ2-7	TGCAGTGCTAGTCCCCCCCGGCGCGGGAGCTCCTACGAGCAGTACTTC	CSASPPRRGSSYEQYF
TRBD2	TRBV24-1	NA	TRBJ2-1	TGTGCCACCAGTGATTTGGCCTCTAGGGGACTAGCGGGAGTTCCTTCCAATGAGCAGTTCTTC	CATSDLASRGLAGVPSNEQFF
NA	TRBV7-6	NA	TRBJ2-1	TGTGCCAGCAGCTTAGTATTTTTCGGGCTGACCGCCTACAATGAGCAGTTCTTC	CASSLVFFGLTAYNEQFF
NA	TRBV7-8	NA	TRBJ1-1	TGTGCCAGCAGCCCAGCAGGCCGGAGTGCTGAAGCTTTCTTT	CASSPAGRSAEAFF
NA	TRBV2	NA	TRBJ2-3	TGTGCCAGCAGTGACAATCGGGATACGCAGTATTTT	CASSDNRDTQYF
TRBD2	TRBV20-1	NA	TRBJ2-5	TGCAGTGCTAAGCGGGAGGCCTCAGAGACCCAGTACTTC	CSAKREASETQYF
TRBD1	TRBV6-4	NA	TRBJ2-1	TGTGCCAGCAGTGACTCAGGACAGGGTAAAGAGCAGTTCTTC	CASSDSGQGKEQFF
TRBD1	TRBV19	NA	TRBJ2-6	TGTGCCAGTAGTATTCTCCCGGGACAGGGAAGTCCTGGGGCCAACGTCCTGACTTTC	CASSILPGQGSPGANVLTF
NA	TRBV6-6	NA	TRBJ2-7	TGTGCCAGCAGCCGCTTGGACAGGACTAGCTCCTACGAGCAGTACTTC	CASSRLDRTSSYEQYF
NA	TRBV25-1	few	TRBJ2-7	TGTGCCAGCAGTGAATATGGGGGGTCCTACGAGCAGTACTTC	CASSEYGGSYEQYF